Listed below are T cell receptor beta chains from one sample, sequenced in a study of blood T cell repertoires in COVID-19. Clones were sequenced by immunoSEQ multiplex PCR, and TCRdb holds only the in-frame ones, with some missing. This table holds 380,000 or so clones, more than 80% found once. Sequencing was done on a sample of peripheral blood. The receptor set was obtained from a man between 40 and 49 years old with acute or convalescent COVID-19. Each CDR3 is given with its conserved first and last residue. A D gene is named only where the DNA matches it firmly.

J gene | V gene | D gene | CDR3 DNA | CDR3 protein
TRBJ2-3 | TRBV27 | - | TGTGCCAGCAGTTATAGCGGTAAAAGCACAGATACGCAGTATTTT | CASSYSGKSTDTQYF
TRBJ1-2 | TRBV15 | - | TGTGCCACCAGCGGGGGGGAGAACTATGGCTACACCTTC | CATSGGENYGYTF
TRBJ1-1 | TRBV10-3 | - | TGTGCCATCAGTGAGTATTGGACAGCGAACACTGAAGCTTTCTTT | CAISEYWTANTEAFF
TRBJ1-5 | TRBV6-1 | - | TGTGCCAGCAGTGAAGTGGGGACAAGCAATCAGCCCCAGCATTTT | CASSEVGTSNQPQHF
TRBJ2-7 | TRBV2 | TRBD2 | TGTGCCAGCCTACCCCGGGCTAGCGGGGGCGAGCAGTACTTC | CASLPRASGGEQYF
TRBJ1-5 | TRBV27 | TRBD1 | TGTGCCAGCAGTTTACAGGGGGTAAAGCCCCAGCATTTT | CASSLQGVKPQHF
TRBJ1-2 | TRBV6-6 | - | TGTGCCAGCAGTTACGCGGCAGACCGTAACTATGGCTACACCTTC | CASSYAADRNYGYTF
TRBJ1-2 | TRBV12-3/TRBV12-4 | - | TGTGCCAGCAGTTTAGCAGGGGATGGCTACACCTTC | CASSLAGDGYTF
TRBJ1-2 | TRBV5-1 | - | TGCGCCAGCAGCTTCCCAGGGCATGAAGACTACACCTTC | CASSFPGHEDYTF
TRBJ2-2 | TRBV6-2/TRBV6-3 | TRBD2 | TGTGCCAGCAGTTACGAACTAGCGGGTGGGATCTGGAACACCGGGGAGCTGTTTTTT | CASSYELAGGIWNTGELFF